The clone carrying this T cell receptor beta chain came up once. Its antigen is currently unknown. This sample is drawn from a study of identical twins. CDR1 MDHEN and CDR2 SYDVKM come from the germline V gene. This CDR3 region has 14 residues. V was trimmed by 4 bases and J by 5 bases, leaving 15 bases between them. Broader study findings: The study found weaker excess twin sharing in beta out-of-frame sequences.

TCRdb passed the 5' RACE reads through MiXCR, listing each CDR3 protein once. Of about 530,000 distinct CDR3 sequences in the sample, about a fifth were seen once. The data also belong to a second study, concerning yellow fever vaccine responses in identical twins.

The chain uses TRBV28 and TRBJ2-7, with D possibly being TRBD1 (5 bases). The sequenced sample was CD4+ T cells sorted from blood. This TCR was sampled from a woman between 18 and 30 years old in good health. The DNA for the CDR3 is TGTGCCAGCAGTTATCCAGGGAATGGAAACGAGCAGTACTTC. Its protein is CASSYPGNGNEQYF.